One sample yielded the 24 T cell receptor beta chains listed below, sequenced in a study of blood T cell repertoires in COVID-19. Some clones are missing from TCRdb's copy, which holds only in-frame ones; the method was immunoSEQ multiplex PCR. This table has 200,000 to 250,000 clones, over 75% appearing once. The sequenced material came from peripheral blood. Every receptor here comes from a woman in her thirties or forties with acute or convalescent COVID-19.

In its sample, this clone was seen once. V is TRBV4-1 and J is TRBJ1-4; D remains unclear. Germline CDR1 MGHRA, CDR2 YSYEKL. Trimming removed 2 bases at V and 5 bases at J, with 15 bases between. This CDR3 comprises 16 residues. The DNA for the CDR3 is TGCGCCAGCAGCCAACTCCGGTTTTCTAGCAATGAAAAACTGTTTTTT. Amino acid sequence: CASSQLRFSSNEKLFF.

This clone appeared once. The rearrangement joins TRBV6-1 to TRBJ2-7; possible D gene TRBD1, 6 bases. V dropped 2 bases and J dropped 2 bases, with 16 bases sitting between them. Germline values: CDR1 MNHNS, CDR2 SASEGT. The CDR3 has 16 residues. The CDR3 DNA follows: TGTGCCAGCAGTGAACCCCGGACAGCGAACACCTACGAGCAGTACGTC. Amino acid sequence: CASSEPRTANTYEQYV.

The V and J genes are TRBV30 and TRBJ2-7, with D maybe TRBD2 (5 bases). CDR1 and CDR2 from the germline V gene are GTSNPN and SVGIG (reference sequence). Trimming removed 2 bases at V and 3 bases at J, with 8 bases between. This CDR3 has 12 residues. CDR3 sequence: CAWSRGNYEQYV. In DNA form, the CDR3 reads TGTGCCTGGAGTCGAGGGAACTACGAGCAGTACGTC.

The rearrangement links TRBV6-1 to TRBJ2-7, with 12 bases that match TRBD2. V lost 2 bases and J lost 5; bases outside the gene matches: 4. This CDR3 region has 15 residues. Per germline, CDR1 MNHNS and CDR2 SASEGT. The CDR3 loop reads CASSENTSGGHEQYV. In DNA form, the CDR3 reads TGTGCCAGCAGTGAAAACACTAGCGGGGGGCACGAGCAGTACGTC.

The gene calls are TRBV6-5 and TRBJ1-2; D is ambiguous. Germline V CDR1 and CDR2: MNHEY, SVGAGI. This CDR3 is 13 amino acids long. The V gene lost 4 bases and the J gene lost 4 bases, with 10 bases spanning the gap. CDR3 amino acids: CASSLDGLYGYTF. The CDR3 DNA follows: TGTGCCAGCAGTTTGGACGGACTCTATGGCTACACCTTC.

The chain has TRBV5-5 and TRBJ1-1, with 7 positions matching TRBD1. The trim removed 5 bases at V and 1 base at J, leaving 8 bases unmatched. CDR3 size: 15 residues. The germline gives CDR1 SGHKS, CDR2 YYEKEE (reference sequence). CDR3 in DNA: TGTGCCAGCAGGAGGGGGCCAGACACGAACACTGAAGCTTTCTTT. This translates into CASRRGPDTNTEAFF.

This chain connects TRBV30 to TRBJ1-6, with D possibly matching TRBD1 (6 bases). V was clipped by 2 bases and J by 1 base, with 12 bases between them. Germline assignment: CDR1 GTSNPN and CDR2 SVGIG (reference sequence). CDR3 length: 16 amino acids. CDR3 coding DNA: TGTGCCTGGAGTAGGGGGAGGGAATCCTATAATTCACCCCTCCACTTT. Translated, it gives CAWSRGRESYNSPLHF.

The chain combines TRBV5-6 with TRBJ2-2; TRBD1 agrees at 8 bases. The CDR3 runs 16 residues. Germline CDR1 reads SGHDT; CDR2 reads YYEEEE. Trimming removed 0 bases from V and 7 bases from J; junction bases left unmatched: 8. The CDR3 DNA reads as TGTGCCAGCAGCTTGGCTGTACAGGGGGAGTTCGGGGAGCTGTTTTTT. Residues: CASSLAVQGEFGELFF.

The chain joins TRBV5-1 to TRBJ1-3; TRBD1 might be the D (6 bases). The CDR3 length is 17 residues. V was clipped by 0 bases and J by 4 bases, with 17 bases between them. The germline CDR1 and CDR2 sequences are SGHRS and YFSETQ. The CDR3 nucleotides read TGCGCCAGCAGCTTGGACCTAACAGGGCGGGCCGGAAACACCATATATTTT. This codes for CASSLDLTGRAGNTIYF.

This chain uses TRBV2 with TRBJ1-1, with TRBD1 matching 8 bases. The CDR3 contains 14 residues. The germline V gene encodes CDR1 SNHLY and CDR2 FYNNEI. Trimming took 8 bases from V and 1 from J; bases not matched to a gene: 6. The CDR3 DNA is TGTGCCAGCTCGGACAGGGTGGCGAACACTGAAGCTTTCTTT. Translated, it gives CASSDRVANTEAFF. The full variable domain, rest sourced from reference TRBV2 and TRBJ1-1, is EPEVTQTPSHQVTQMGQEVILRCVPISNHLYFYWYRQILGQKVEFLVSFYNNEISEKSEIFDDQFSVERPDGSNFTLKIRSTKLEDSAMYFCASSDRVANTEAFFGQGTRLTVV.

V is TRBV10-2 and J is TRBJ1-3; D is uncertain. Trimming stripped 4 bases from V and 4 bases from J, with 11 bases between. Germline lookup yields CDR1 WSHSY and CDR2 SAAADI. The CDR3 has 14 residues. CDR3: CASSAGSRGNTIYF. As DNA, the CDR3 is TGCGCCAGCAGTGCGGGGTCCAGAGGAAACACCATATATTTT.

The chain combines TRBV15 with TRBJ2-1; 12 bases map to TRBD2. CDR1 and CDR2 from the germline V gene are LNHNV and YYDKDF (reference sequence). Unmatched junction bases numbered 1, after V lost 2 bases and J lost 5 bases. The CDR3 spans 15 residues. The CDR3 sequence is CATSRLAGGDNEQFF. The CDR3 nucleotides read TGTGCCACCAGCAGACTAGCGGGGGGGGACAATGAGCAGTTCTTC.

The chain couples TRBV9 to TRBJ1-3; 10 bases line up with TRBD1. The CDR3 extends over 16 amino acids. Looked up from germline, CDR1 is SGDLS and CDR2 is YYNGEE. With 2 bases clipped from V and 2 bases from J, the junction kept 4 bases outside the gene matches. The CDR3 nucleotides are TGTGCCAGCAGCGTGATTGACAGGGGGCCTGGAAACACCATATATTTT. Residues: CASSVIDRGPGNTIYF.

The chain links TRBV6-5 to TRBJ1-5, with 9 bases matching TRBD1. Germline trimming cut 6 bases from V and 4 bases from J; bases unmatched to any gene: 7. The CDR3 consists of 15 residues. From germline, CDR1 is MNHEY and CDR2 SVGAGI. CDR3 sequence reads: CASSRLGTGNQPQHF. CDR3 in DNA: TGTGCCAGCAGCCGCTTGGGGACAGGGAATCAGCCCCAGCATTTT.

The J gene is TRBJ2-5, the V gene TRBV19; 7 bases match TRBD1. CDR3 length equals 11 residues. Losses at the gene ends were 6 bases for V and 5 bases for J; bases not matched to a gene: 0. The germline V gene has CDR1 LNHDA and CDR2 SQIVND (reference sequence). CDR3 coding DNA: TGTGCCAGTAGGACAGGGGAGACCCAGTACTTC. Amino acids: CASRTGETQYF.

The V call is TRBV4-2, the J call TRBJ2-1, with TRBD2 matching 9 bases. The CDR3 totals 15 residues. Germline values: CDR1 LGHNA, CDR2 YNFKEQ. Trimming at V came to 3 bases and at J to 8 bases, leaving 8 bases not matched to a gene. DNA of the CDR3: TGTGCCAGCAGCCAGGGGCGGGGGGGCGTGTATGAGCAGTTCTTC. It encodes CASSQGRGGVYEQFF.

The CDR3 is CASSLFDSAYEQYV. In DNA, the CDR3 is TGTGCCAGCAGCTTGTTTGACTCGGCCTACGAGCAGTACGTC. The V and J genes are TRBV5-5 and TRBJ2-7; D not resolved. V lost 1 base, J lost 2 bases, and 10 bases lay in between. This CDR3 spans 14 amino acids. Germline V gene data show CDR1 as SGHKS and CDR2 as YYEKEE (reference sequence).

The chain combines TRBV6-1 with TRBJ1-2; D is possibly TRBD1 (6 bases). The germline V gene encodes CDR1 MNHNS and CDR2 SASEGT. V was cut by 1 base and J by 0 bases, with 9 bases left in between. CDR3 length: 15 residues. The CDR3: CASSEDRDANYGYTF. The CDR3 DNA reads TGTGCCAGCAGTGAAGACAGGGACGCTAACTATGGCTACACCTTC.

This clone appeared a few times. V gene TRBV9 combines with J gene TRBJ1-1; D remains unclear. V lost 4 bases to trimming and J lost 1 base, with 11 bases between them. Germline V gives CDR1 SGDLS, CDR2 YYNGEE. This CDR3 comprises 14 residues. The CDR3 DNA follows: TGTGCCAGCAGCATTGTAAGCACGAACACTGAAGCTTTCTTT. It specifies CASSIVSTNTEAFF.

The rearrangement joins TRBV5-1 to TRBJ1-5; 10 bases align to TRBD1. Germline V CDR1 and CDR2: SGHRS, YFSETQ. This CDR3 region has 17 residues. V lost 0 bases to trimming and J lost 1 base; unmatched junction nucleotides: 4. The CDR3 region has the DNA TGCGCCAGCAGCTTGGCCCCGACAGGGGGCAGCAATCAGCCCCAGCATTTT. Translated, it gives CASSLAPTGGSNQPQHF.

The chain recombines TRBV11-2 with TRBJ2-7; no clear D gene. V lost 5 bases and J lost 0, with 14 bases in between. CDR3 size: 15 residues. The V gene's germline CDR1 is SGHAT and CDR2 FQNNGV. Here the CDR3 reads CASSPLSGPSYEQYV. The CDR3 region has the DNA TGTGCCAGCAGCCCCTTGAGTGGGCCCTCCTACGAGCAGTACGTC.

The chain uses TRBV5-1 and TRBJ2-1; tentative D call: TRBD1 (5 bases). CDR3 size: 15 residues. Per germline, CDR1 SGHRS and CDR2 YFSETQ. The ends were cut back, 0 bases at V and 5 bases at J, with 12 bases in the middle. The CDR3 sequence: CASSLGGLRNNEQFF. CDR3 bases: TGCGCCAGCAGCTTGGGGGGCCTTCGCAACAATGAGCAGTTCTTC.

The CDR3 DNA reads TGTGCCAGTAACCCCGGGACAGGGGGCAGAAACACCATATATTTT. It yields the protein CASNPGTGGRNTIYF. The chain couples TRBV19 to TRBJ1-3; TRBD1 aligns across 12 bases. CDR1 and CDR2 (germline): LNHDA, SQIVND (reference sequence). V shed 7 bases and J 5 bases; nucleotides not matched to a gene: 6. CDR3 length: 15 residues.

This rearrangement joins TRBV4-1 to TRBJ1-4, with 9 bases matching TRBD1. The V and J ends lost 4 bases and 8 bases, in that order; junction bases with no gene match: 11. The V gene's germline CDR1 is MGHRA and CDR2 YSYEKL. The CDR3 has 16 residues. This CDR3 is CASSRDSQGAREKLFF. The CDR3 nucleotides are TGCGCCAGCAGCCGAGACTCACAGGGGGCGAGAGAAAAACTGTTTTTT.